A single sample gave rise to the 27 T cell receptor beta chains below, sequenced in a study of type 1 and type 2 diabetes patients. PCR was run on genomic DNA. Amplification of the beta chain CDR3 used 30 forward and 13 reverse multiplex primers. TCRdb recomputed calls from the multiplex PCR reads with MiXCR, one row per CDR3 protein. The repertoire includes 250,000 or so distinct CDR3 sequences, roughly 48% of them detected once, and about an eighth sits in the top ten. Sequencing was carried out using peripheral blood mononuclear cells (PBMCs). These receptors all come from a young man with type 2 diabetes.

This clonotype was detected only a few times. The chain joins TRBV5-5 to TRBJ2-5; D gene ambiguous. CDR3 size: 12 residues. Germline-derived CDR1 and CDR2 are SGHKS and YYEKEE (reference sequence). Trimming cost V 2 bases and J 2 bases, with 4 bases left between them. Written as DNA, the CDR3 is TGTGCCAGCAGCTTCCGACAAGAGACCCAGTACTTC. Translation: CASSFRQETQYF. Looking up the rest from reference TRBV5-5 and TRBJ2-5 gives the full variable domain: DAGVTQSPTHLIKTRGQQVTLRCSPISGHKSVSWYQQVLGQGPQFIFQYYEKEERGRGNFPDRFSARQFPNYSSELNVNALLLGDSALYLCASSFRQETQYFGPGTRLLVL.

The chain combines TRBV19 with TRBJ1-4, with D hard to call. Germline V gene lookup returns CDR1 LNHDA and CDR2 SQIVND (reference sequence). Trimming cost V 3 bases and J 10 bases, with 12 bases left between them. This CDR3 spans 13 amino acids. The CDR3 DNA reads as TGTGCCAGTAGTATCCCCCCGAGCGGAAAACTGTTTTTT. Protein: CASSIPPSGKLFF.

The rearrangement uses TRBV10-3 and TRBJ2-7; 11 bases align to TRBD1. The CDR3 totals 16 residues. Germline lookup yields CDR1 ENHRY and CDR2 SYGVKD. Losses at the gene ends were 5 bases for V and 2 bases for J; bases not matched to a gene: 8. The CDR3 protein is CAISSSPGQGAYEQYF. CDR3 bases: TGTGCCATCAGTTCCTCACCGGGACAGGGGGCCTACGAGCAGTACTTC.

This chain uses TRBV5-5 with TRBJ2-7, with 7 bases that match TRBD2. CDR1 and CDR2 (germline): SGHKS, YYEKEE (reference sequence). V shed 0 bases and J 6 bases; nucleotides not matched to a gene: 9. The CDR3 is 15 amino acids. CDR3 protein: CASSLEAGDIPEQYF. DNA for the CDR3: TGTGCCAGCAGCTTGGAGGCGGGAGACATTCCCGAGCAGTACTTC.

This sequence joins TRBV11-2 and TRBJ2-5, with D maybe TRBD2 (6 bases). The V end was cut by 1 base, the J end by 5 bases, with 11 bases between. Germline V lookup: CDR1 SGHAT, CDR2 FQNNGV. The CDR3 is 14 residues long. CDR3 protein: CASSLGTTVETQYF. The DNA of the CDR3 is TGTGCCAGCAGCTTAGGGACTACGGTTGAGACCCAGTACTTC.

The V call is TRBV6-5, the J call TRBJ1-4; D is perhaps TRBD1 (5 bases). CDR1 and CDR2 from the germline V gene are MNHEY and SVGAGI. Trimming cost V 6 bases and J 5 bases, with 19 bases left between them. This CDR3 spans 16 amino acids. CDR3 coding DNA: TGTGCCAGCAGAACCTCCGGGGCAGAAGTAAATGAAAAACTGTTTTTT. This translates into CASRTSGAEVNEKLFF.

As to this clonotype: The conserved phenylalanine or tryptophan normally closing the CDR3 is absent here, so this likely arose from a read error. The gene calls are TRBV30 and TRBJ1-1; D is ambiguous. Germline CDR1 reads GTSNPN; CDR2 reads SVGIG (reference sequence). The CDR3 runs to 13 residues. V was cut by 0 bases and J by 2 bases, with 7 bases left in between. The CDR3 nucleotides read TGTGCCTGGAGTGTACTGAGCAACACTGAAGCTTTCTCT. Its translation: CAWSVLSNTEAFS.

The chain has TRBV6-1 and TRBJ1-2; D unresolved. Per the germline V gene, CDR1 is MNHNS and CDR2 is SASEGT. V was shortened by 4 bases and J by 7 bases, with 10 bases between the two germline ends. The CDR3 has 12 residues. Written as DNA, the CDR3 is TGTGCCAGCAGTGGATACAGCGGTGGCTACACCTTC. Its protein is CASSGYSGGYTF.

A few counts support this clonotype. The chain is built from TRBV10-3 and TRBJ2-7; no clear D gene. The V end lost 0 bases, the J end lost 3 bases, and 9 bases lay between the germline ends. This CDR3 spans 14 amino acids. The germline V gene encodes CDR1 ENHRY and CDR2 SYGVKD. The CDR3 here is CAISESLTGYEQYF. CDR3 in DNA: TGTGCCATCAGTGAGTCTCTGACCGGCTACGAGCAGTACTTC.

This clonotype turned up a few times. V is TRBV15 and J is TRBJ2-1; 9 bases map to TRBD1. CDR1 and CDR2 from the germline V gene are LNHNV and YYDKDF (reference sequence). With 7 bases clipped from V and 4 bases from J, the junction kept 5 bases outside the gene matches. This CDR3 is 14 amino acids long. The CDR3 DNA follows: TGTGCCACCACCCACAGGGGGCAGTACAATGAGCAGTTCTTC. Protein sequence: CATTHRGQYNEQFF. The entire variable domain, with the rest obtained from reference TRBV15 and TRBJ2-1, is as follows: DAMVIQNPRYQVTQFGKPVTLSCSQTLNHNVMYWYQQKSSQAPKLLFHYYDKDFNNEADTPDNFQSRRPNTSFCFLDIRSPGLGDTAMYLCATTHRGQYNEQFFGPGTRLTVL.

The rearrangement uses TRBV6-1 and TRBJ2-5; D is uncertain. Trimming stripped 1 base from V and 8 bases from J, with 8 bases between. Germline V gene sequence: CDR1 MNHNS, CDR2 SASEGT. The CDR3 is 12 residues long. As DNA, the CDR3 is TGTGCCAGCAGTGAAGAGTGGGAAACCCAGTACTTC. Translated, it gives CASSEEWETQYF.

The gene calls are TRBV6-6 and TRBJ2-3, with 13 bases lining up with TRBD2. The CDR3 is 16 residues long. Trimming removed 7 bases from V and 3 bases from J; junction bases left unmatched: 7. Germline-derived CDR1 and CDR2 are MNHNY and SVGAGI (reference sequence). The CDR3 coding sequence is TGTGCCAGCATGAGACTAGCGGGAGGATTAACAGATACGCAGTATTTT. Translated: CASMRLAGGLTDTQYF.

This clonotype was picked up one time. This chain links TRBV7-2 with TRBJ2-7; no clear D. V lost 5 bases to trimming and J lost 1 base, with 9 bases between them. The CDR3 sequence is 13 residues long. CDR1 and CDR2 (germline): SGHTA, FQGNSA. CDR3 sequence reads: CASSPWRSYEQYF. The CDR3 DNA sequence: TGTGCCAGCAGCCCGTGGAGATCCTACGAGCAGTACTTC. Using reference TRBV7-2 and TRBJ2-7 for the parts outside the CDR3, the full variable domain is GAGVSQSPSNKVTEKGKDVELRCDPISGHTALYWYRQSLGQGLEFLIYFQGNSAPDKSGLPSDRFSAERTGGSVSTLTIQRTQQEDSAVYLCASSPWRSYEQYFGPGTRLTVT.

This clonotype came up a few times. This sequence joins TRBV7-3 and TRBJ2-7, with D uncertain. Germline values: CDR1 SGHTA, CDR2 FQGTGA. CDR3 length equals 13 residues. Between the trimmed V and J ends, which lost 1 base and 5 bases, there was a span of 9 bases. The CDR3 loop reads CASSLKPTDEQYF. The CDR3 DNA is TGTGCCAGCAGCTTAAAGCCGACGGACGAGCAGTACTTC.

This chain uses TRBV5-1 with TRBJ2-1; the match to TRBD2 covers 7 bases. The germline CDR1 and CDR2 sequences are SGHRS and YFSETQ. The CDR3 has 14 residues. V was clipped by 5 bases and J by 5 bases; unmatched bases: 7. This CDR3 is CASSGAGVHNEQFF. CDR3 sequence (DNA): TGCGCCAGCAGTGGGGCGGGAGTCCACAATGAGCAGTTCTTC.

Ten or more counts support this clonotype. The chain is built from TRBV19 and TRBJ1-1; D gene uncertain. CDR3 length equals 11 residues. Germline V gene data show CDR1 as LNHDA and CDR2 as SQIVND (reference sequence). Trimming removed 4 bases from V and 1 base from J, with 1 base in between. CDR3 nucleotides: TGTGCCAGTAGTAGGAACACTGAAGCTTTCTTT. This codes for CASSRNTEAFF. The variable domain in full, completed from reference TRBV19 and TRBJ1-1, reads DGGITQSPKYLFRKEGQNVTLSCEQNLNHDAMYWYRQDPGQGLRLIYYSQIVNDFQKGDIAEGYSVSREKKESFPLTVTSAQKNPTAFYLCASSRNTEAFFGQGTRLTVV.

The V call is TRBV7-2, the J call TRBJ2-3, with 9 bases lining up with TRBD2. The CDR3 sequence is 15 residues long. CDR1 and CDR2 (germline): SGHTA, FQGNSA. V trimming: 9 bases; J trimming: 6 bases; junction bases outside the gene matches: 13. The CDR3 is CASRGVAGASDTQYF. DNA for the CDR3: TGTGCCAGTCGGGGGGTAGCGGGAGCGAGTGATACGCAGTATTTT.

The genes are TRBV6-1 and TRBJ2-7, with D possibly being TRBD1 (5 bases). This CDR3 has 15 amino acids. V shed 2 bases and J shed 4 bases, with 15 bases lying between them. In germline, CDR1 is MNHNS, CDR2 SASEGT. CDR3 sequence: CASSESVTESYEQYF. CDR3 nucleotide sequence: TGTGCCAGCAGTGAATCTGTGACAGAGAGTTACGAGCAGTACTTC.

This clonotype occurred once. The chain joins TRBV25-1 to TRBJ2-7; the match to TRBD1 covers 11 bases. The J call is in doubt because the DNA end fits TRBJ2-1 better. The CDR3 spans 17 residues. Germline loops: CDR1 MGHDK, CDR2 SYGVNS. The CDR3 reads CASSDGTGGMGMNEQFF. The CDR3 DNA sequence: TGTGCCAGCAGTGACGGGACAGGGGGGATGGGGATGAATGAGCAGTTCTTC.

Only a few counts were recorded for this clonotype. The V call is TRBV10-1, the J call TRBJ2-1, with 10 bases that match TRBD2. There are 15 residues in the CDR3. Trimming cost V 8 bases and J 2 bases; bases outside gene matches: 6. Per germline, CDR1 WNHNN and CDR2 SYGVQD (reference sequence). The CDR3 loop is CASWSSGRTYNEQFF. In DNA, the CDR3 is TGCGCCAGCTGGTCTAGCGGGAGAACCTACAATGAGCAGTTCTTC.

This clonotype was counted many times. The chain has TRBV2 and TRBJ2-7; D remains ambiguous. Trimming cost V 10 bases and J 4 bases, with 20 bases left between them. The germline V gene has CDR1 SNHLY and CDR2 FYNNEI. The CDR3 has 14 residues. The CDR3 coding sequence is TGTGCCAATGCAGACTGGGCCAATACATACGAGCAGTACTTC. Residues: CANADWANTYEQYF.

CDR3 sequence reads: CAISESGGQRNQPQHF. The DNA of the CDR3 is TGTGCCATCAGTGAGTCCGGGGGGCAAAGAAATCAGCCCCAGCATTTT. The chain is built from TRBV10-3 and TRBJ1-5, with D possibly TRBD1 on 6 matching bases. The CDR3 totals 16 residues. Per germline, CDR1 ENHRY and CDR2 SYGVKD. V shed 0 bases and J shed 4 bases, with 13 bases lying between them.

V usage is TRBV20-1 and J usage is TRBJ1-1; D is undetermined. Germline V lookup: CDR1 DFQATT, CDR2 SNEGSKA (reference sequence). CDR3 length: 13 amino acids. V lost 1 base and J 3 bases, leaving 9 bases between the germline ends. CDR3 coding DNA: TGCAGTGCTAGAGGCGGACTGTACACTGAAGCTTTCTTT. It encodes CSARGGLYTEAFF.

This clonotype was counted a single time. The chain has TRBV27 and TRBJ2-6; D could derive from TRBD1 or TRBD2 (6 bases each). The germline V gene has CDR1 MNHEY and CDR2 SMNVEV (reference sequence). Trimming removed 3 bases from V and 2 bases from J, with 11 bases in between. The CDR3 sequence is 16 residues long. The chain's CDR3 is CASSFMEGAGANVLTF. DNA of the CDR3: TGTGCCAGCAGTTTTATGGAGGGGGCTGGGGCCAACGTCCTGACTTTC.

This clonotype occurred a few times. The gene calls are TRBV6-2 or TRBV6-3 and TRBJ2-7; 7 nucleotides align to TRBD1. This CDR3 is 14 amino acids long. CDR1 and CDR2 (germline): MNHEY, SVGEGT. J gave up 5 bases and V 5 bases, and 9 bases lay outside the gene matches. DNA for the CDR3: TGTGCCAGCAGTGCCCATTCGGGACAGAACGAGCAGTACTTC. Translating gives CASSAHSGQNEQYF.

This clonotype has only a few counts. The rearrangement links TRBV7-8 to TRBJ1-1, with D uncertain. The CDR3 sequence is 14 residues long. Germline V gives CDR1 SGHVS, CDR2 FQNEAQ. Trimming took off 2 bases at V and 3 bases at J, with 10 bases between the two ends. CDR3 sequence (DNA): TGTGCCAGCAGCTTACTTCGGATTTACACTGAAGCTTTCTTT. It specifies CASSLLRIYTEAFF.

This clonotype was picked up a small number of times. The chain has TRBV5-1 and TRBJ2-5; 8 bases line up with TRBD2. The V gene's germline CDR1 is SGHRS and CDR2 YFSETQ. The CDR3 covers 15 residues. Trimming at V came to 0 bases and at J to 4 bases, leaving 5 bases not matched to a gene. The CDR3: CASSLVGLGGETQYF. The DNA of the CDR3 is TGCGCCAGCAGCTTGGTGGGACTAGGGGGAGAGACCCAGTACTTC. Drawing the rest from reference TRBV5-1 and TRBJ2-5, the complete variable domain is KAGVTQTPRYLIKTRGQQVTLSCSPISGHRSVSWYQQTPGQGLQFLFEYFSETQRNKGNFPGRFSGRQFSNSRSEMNVSTLELGDSALYLCASSLVGLGGETQYFGPGTRLLVL.